The present T cell receptor beta chain was sequenced within a study of shared clonotypes between healthy human individuals. Background on the study: Donor ages ranged 18 to 49 years: a couple of women, a few men. Study conclusions and caveats: It was the non-shared clonotypes that had lower generation probabilities than clonotypes shared by all four donors.

The naive CD8 fraction comprised CD45RO-negative cells positively selected for CCR7 and excluded terminally differentiated effector memory CD45RA+ cells. Every donor was a Caucasian adult from Nashville, Tennessee. As regards this clone: The target antigen is unknown. The same CDR3 arises from other DNA sequences in this sample as well.

The input for sorted-subset replicate PCRs was approximately 200 ng DNA, tens of thousands of T cell genomes. The method was immunoSEQ multiplex PCR; TCRdb's version includes in-frame clones alone and lacks a portion of them. Of some 1,900,000 clones detected, approximately 94% appear once; the ten largest clones hold more than 0.95%. Germline V gene data show CDR1 as MNHEY and CDR2 as SMNVEV (reference sequence). CDR3 length: 14 amino acids. V gave up 6 bases and J gave up 1 base; unmatched junction bases: 6. Specimen: naive CD8+ T cells sorted from blood. The receptor was derived from a man younger than 30 in good health. This chain links TRBV27 with TRBJ2-7; TRBD2 aligns across 7 bases. The CDR3 nucleotides are TGTGCCAGCAGCCCCCTGGGAGGGTCCTACGAGCAGTACTTC. Protein product: CASSPLGGSYEQYF.